This T cell receptor beta chain was profiled in a study of cytomegalovirus exposure and HLA in healthy donors (dated by TCRdb to the late 2010s). In terms of the full investigation: An earlier analysis of some 600 of the donors reported approximately 300 Gb of sequence data and around 100 million unique TCR beta sequences obtained from about 200 million T cells. An early release covering 500 to 750 HLA-typed donors comprised about 310 gigabases of sequencing data and around 85 million unique TCR sequences. Among the roughly 430 genotyped donors, 75% to 90% belonged to the genetic ancestry cluster associated with self-reported Caucasian donors. The aim of the study was to test whether cataloging public T cell receptors could identify signatures of past pathogen exposure. The study profiled the T cell repertoires of 500 to 800 subjects by immunosequencing and related them to cytomegalovirus serostatus. A separate validation cohort of more than 100 different subjects was used in addition to the approximately 610-subject first cohort. To predict cytomegalovirus infection status, the study brought together high-throughput TCR immunosequencing, statistical association of individual TCRs with disease status, and machine learning. A later analysis re-analyzed previously published TCR beta repertoires from 660 or so donors and added high-resolution HLA genotyping to study TCR occurrence patterns. The later analysis used no new phenotypic data to find candidate immune exposures, relying instead on TCR beta sequences and their occurrence across donors. In an earlier analysis of 500 to 650 of the donors, high-throughput TCR beta sequencing was used to judge whether each TCR beta V gene segment behaved as functional or pseudogenic. Donor age, sex, ethnicity and CMV serostatus were compiled alongside the repertoire data. A later genetic analysis took genome-wide SNP genotypes for about 65% of the 666 donors and used that subset as a discovery cohort. Every discovery cohort repertoire had been produced on one sequencing platform. Both class I and class II loci were covered by HLA typing, at four-digit resolution. Typing coverage varied by locus: roughly 629-640 donors for A, B, C, DRB1 and DQB1; around 560 for DQA1; more than 600 for DPA1; around 490 for DPB1. About 5 DR-DQ haplotypes were handled as single units for association and clustering, since linkage in the cohort was strong. Across around 400 genotyped donors of the cohort, an average of roughly 230,000 unique TCR beta nucleotide sequences per donor were sequenced, and roughly 18% of those sequences were non-productive. Results and caveats for the whole study, not just this receptor: The classifier was reported to diagnose cytomegalovirus status with high specificity and sensitivity in both the original and validation cohorts. Assigning TCR associations to individual alleles was difficult when HLA alleles, especially DR and DQ, strongly co-occurred. It was suggested by the authors that the approach could potentially be generalized to other disease states and immunological phenotypes. In an earlier analysis of 500 to 650 of the donors, most TCR beta V segments appeared in productive rearrangements about 87% or about 30% of the time, broadly matching IMGT annotations. The presence/absence analyses assumed that sequencing depth was roughly uniform across donors, and that assumption may not be true. According to a later analysis, most CMV-associated TCR beta chains appeared to be HLA-restricted, and the HLA associations seemed to be driven largely by CMV exposure. A later analysis reported that several top co-occurrence clusters appeared linked to parvovirus B19, influenza, CMV and Epstein-Barr virus. A further reported finding was that TCR beta sequences accurately predicted the HLA-A and HLA-B alleles for most subjects in the first cohort. A later genetic analysis associated a missense DCLRE1C variant with V-gene and J-gene trimming of TCR beta chains, and an independent cohort replicated the association. In a later analysis, the rate of TCR association differed among HLA loci, with DRB1 alleles having the most associated TCRs and HLA-C alleles having the fewest. A later analysis found that HLA-associated TCR beta chains were more clonally expanded and had lower generation probabilities than equally common non-associated chains. Correlated functional status among segregating V segments might reflect linkage disequilibrium, but an unknown experimental factor could not be ruled out. A total of about 150 TCR beta chains were listed by the study as associated with cytomegalovirus. For the cohort, immune exposure information was limited to CMV serostatus. Compared with the roughly 710-donor mean, donors in an Asian-associated ancestry cluster had fewer N-insertions in productive TCRs, according to a later genetic analysis. In a later analysis, some 18,000 TCR beta sequences were associated with specific HLA alleles at a false discovery rate of 0.05. This cohort had only TCR beta chains sequenced, and the lack of alpha or paired-chain data limited which features could be detected. Because HLA typing was missing for some donors at each locus, association tests included only the typed subset. The 87-base-pair reads could not distinguish some IMGT-functional V segments, including TRBV6-2 and TRBV6-3, so those segments were excluded. Across donors, most TCR sequences were observed very rarely, whereas some public TCRs were present in many individuals. Three of the identified cytomegalovirus-associated TCR beta chains were confirmed in vitro to be specific for cytomegalovirus antigens. The earlier analysis of about 600 of the donors excluded approximately 17 rarely observed V segments, including chromosome 9 orphons, because counts were too low. A cluster of highly shared sequence variants was judged likely to be a technical artifact of the sequencing pipeline.

Libraries were made using the immunoSEQ multiplex PCR assay. For the multiplex PCR, a mixture combining 60 forward primers for TCR Vbeta segments and 13 reverse primers for TCR Jbeta segments was used. A multiplex PCR assay on genomic DNA amplified the CDR3 region of rearranged TCR beta genes. Amplified TCR beta libraries were sequenced as 87-base-pair reads on the Illumina HiSeq System. As for how the authors treated the data: A later analysis counted about 82 million unique TCR beta chains across the 666 repertoires, and some 11 million of these chains were shared by at least two donors. A nearest-neighbor algorithm error-corrected the raw reads and collapsed the reads into unique sequences, merging closely related sequences to remove PCR and sequencing errors. Alignment of CDR3 sequences to IMGT reference sequences was used to assign V, D and J gene segments. For a sequence to be retained, a match of at least six nucleotides was required to both a V gene segment and a J gene segment. Rearrangements were classified as productive when the CDR3 lacked stop codons and remained in frame with V and J, and all other rearrangements were classified as non-productive. CDR3 was defined according to IMGT convention as the region running from the second conserved V-encoded cysteine to the conserved J-encoded phenylalanine. Sequences without an unambiguous match to a single V gene segment were excluded from the earlier analysis of a few hundred of the donors. In an earlier analysis of 587 of the donors, V segments were called functional above 56.7% productive rearrangements and were called segregating when the between-donor standard deviation exceeded 5%. A statistical classification framework was developed to diagnose cytomegalovirus status using the catalog of TCR beta chain sequences. V and J gene assignment, in a later analysis, came from comparing TCR nucleotide sequences with IMGT/GENE-DB human TR gene sequences. Using the TCRdist pipeline, a later analysis assigned CDR3 sequences along with most-parsimonious VDJ recombination scenarios. A later analysis defined each TCR beta chain by its CDR3 amino acid sequence plus V-gene family, and excluded reads lacking a unique V-gene family. A later analysis removed 550 to 700 highly shared, low-generation-probability nucleotide sequences to deal with suspected cross-contamination and a sequencing artifact. For each public chain, a later analysis derived a clonal expansion index from normalized ranks of inferred template counts within each repertoire. A later analysis computed generation probabilities with a VDJ recombination model fitted to out-of-frame rearrangements, and checked the results against IGoR. Hypergeometric tests were used in a later analysis to score TCR-TCR, TCR-HLA and TCR-CMV co-occurrence, with a repertoire-size bias correction applied to the TCR pairs. False discovery rates were estimated in a later analysis by permuting HLA or CMV assignments 20 times. In a later analysis, co-occurring TCRs were grouped with DBSCAN, and TCRdist sequence similarity was added when clustering was performed within HLA-allele-positive subsets. Co-occurrence clustering excluded repertoires with fewer than 30,000 or more than 120,000 public chains, plus five with anomalous nucleotide sharing. This is the immuneACCESS table as TCRdb keeps it, with only in-frame sequences that have V and J called. A part of the clones is gone; compared with another copy, unresolved V genes explain less than half, and the rest is unexplained. V and J calls and clone size come straight from that table; D and trimming were deduced from the DNA. This sample gives around 130,000 clones in total; around four fifths of them show up just once. Jointly, the top ten make up 5.5% to 7% of the sample.

This clone has only one observation. Its cognate antigen has yet to be identified. Base qualities are not recorded, but no much larger clone differs from it by a single base. The cohort was made up of roughly 670 healthy bone marrow donors. At the time of sampling, all cohort members were nominally healthy, though unrecorded immune exposures were likely present. The donor tested CMV seropositive and was one of the 289 seropositive cohort members. Each donor provided a peripheral blood sample, and peripheral blood mononuclear cells were used for TCR beta sequencing. The Qiagen DNeasy Blood Extraction Kit was used to extract genomic DNA from the blood cell samples. Reading the germline V gene (reference sequence) gives CDR1 MNHEY and CDR2 SMNVEV. The CDR3, cysteine through phenylalanine, is 13 amino acids long. CDR3 DNA only is kept here, 39 bases in frame from base 1. Trimming takes 8 bases from V and 0 bases from J, and the germline ends sit 10 bases apart.

Source material: PBMCs. This sequence originates from a middle-aged woman in good health and CMV-seropositive. The V gene is TRBV27 and the J gene is TRBJ1-1; the best D guess is TRBD1, with 5 bases matching. Here is the DNA: TGTGCCAGCGGGGGGAGGTTGAACACTGAAGCTTTCTTT. Translated, this gives CASGGRLNTEAFF.